The 16 T cell receptor beta chains listed next were all sequenced from one sample in a study of T cells after yellow fever vaccination. TCRdb reanalysed the 5' RACE reads using MiXCR and keeps one entry per CDR3 protein. The sample lists some 340,000 distinct CDR3 sequences; roughly 10% were seen once. Here the sequenced sample was CD4+ T cells sorted from PBMCs, taken 45 days after the yellow fever booster vaccination. The receptors stem from a man younger than 35 who received the YFV17D yellow fever vaccine.

The count of this clonotype is one. The chain links TRBV4-3 to TRBJ2-1, with D possibly being TRBD2 (6 bases). The CDR3 consists of 12 residues. Germline V gives CDR1 LGHNA, CDR2 YSLEER. V lost 2 bases to trimming and J lost 15 bases, with 14 bases between them. CDR3 bases: TGCGCCAGCAGCCAACCTTCGGGGGTGCCGTTCTTC. It translates to CASSQPSGVPFF.

V usage is TRBV2 and J usage is TRBJ2-4; the D gene could be TRBD1 or TRBD2 (7 bases each). V lost 5 bases and J lost 6, with 26 bases in between. The V gene's germline CDR1 is SNHLY and CDR2 FYNNEI. This CDR3 is 18 amino acids long. CDR3 DNA sequence: TGTGCCAGCAGTTATCGGGAGGCAGGGGGAGGGTTAGGAAACATTCAGTACTTC. Translation: CASSYREAGGGLGNIQYF.

V usage is TRBV14 and J usage is TRBJ2-5; D may be TRBD2 (6 bases). This CDR3 comprises 15 residues. The ends were cut back, 4 bases at V and 7 bases at J, with 19 bases in the middle. Looked up from germline, CDR1 is SGHDN and CDR2 is FVKESK. CDR3 nucleotide sequence: TGTGCCAGCAGCCCTAGGCAATCCGGGAGAGGGACCCAGTACTTC. It is translated as CASSPRQSGRGTQYF.

This clonotype was observed a handful of times. This chain links TRBV7-2 with TRBJ1-2; no definite D call. CDR1 and CDR2 from the germline V gene are SGHTA and FQGNSA. V lost 4 bases and J lost 5, with 17 bases in between. The CDR3 spans 15 residues. As DNA, the CDR3 is TGTGCCAGCAGCTCCCCCGAGGGCGCGGCTTATGGCTACACCTTC. Amino acids: CASSSPEGAAYGYTF.

The rearrangement links TRBV7-9 to TRBJ2-6; no definite D call. There are 15 residues in the CDR3. Trimming pared 2 bases from V and 4 bases from J, leaving 9 bases between. Per the germline V gene, CDR1 is SEHNR and CDR2 is FQNEAQ (reference sequence). The chain's CDR3 is CASSLIGTGANVLTF. The CDR3 coding sequence is TGTGCCAGCAGCTTAATAGGAACGGGGGCCAACGTCCTGACTTTC. Filled out from reference TRBV7-9 and TRBJ2-6, the complete variable domain reads DTGVSQNPRHKITKRGQNVTFRCDPISEHNRLYWYRQTLGQGPEFLTYFQNEAQLEKSRLLSDRFSAERPKGSFSTLEIQRTEQGDSAMYLCASSLIGTGANVLTFGAGSRLTVL.

This clonotype was counted a few times. CDR3 sequence (DNA): TGTGCCACCAGTGGCCCCGACGGCCAGCATTTT. The encoded protein is CATSGPDGQHF. V usage is TRBV24-1 and J usage is TRBJ1-5; D ambiguous. V dropped 5 bases and J dropped 12 bases, with 10 bases sitting between them. The CDR3 spans 11 residues. In germline, CDR1 is KGHDR, CDR2 SFDVKD.

The CDR3 here is CASSLTSLRTGKGEQFF. The CDR3 coding sequence is TGTGCCAGCAGCTTAACGTCCCTGAGGACAGGGAAAGGTGAGCAGTTCTTC. The chain joins TRBV7-3 to TRBJ2-1; 8 nucleotides agree with TRBD1. V gave up 0 bases and J gave up 9 bases; unmatched junction bases: 13. Germline V gene sequence: CDR1 SGHTA, CDR2 FQGTGA. The CDR3 is 17 amino acids.

This clonotype was recorded a few times. The J gene is TRBJ1-1, the V gene TRBV9; D remains ambiguous. The CDR3 sequence is 14 residues long. Germline loops: CDR1 SGDLS, CDR2 YYNGEE. V was cut by 1 base and J by 3 bases, with 10 bases left in between. The CDR3 spells CASSVRNWDTEAFF. DNA of the CDR3: TGTGCCAGCAGCGTAAGAAATTGGGACACTGAAGCTTTCTTT.

The sample holds many counts of this clonotype. The J gene is TRBJ2-1, the V gene TRBV3-1; TRBD2 matches 13 bases. The ends lost 4 bases at V and 2 bases at J; junction bases unmatched: 5. This CDR3 is 17 amino acids long. Germline values: CDR1 LGHDT, CDR2 YNNKEL (reference sequence). Here the CDR3 DNA reads TGTGCCAGCAGCCGACTAGCGGGGGGACTGACCTACAATGAGCAGTTCTTC. Translated, it gives CASSRLAGGLTYNEQFF.

The V call is TRBV3-1, the J call TRBJ2-7; TRBD2 agrees at 8 bases. CDR3 length: 12 amino acids. J lost 12 bases, V lost 2 bases, and 6 bases had no gene match. The germline V gene encodes CDR1 LGHDT and CDR2 YNNKEL (reference sequence). CDR3 residues: CASSQFSGAAYF. In DNA, the CDR3 is TGTGCCAGCAGCCAATTTAGCGGGGCGGCGTACTTC.

The chain links TRBV3-1 to TRBJ1-6, with D hard to call. The CDR3 extends over 12 amino acids. Between the trimmed V and J ends, which lost 1 base and 11 bases, there was a span of 6 bases. CDR1 is LGHDT, CDR2 YNNKEL, per germline (reference sequence). The CDR3 nucleotides are TGTGCCAGCAGCCAAGGGAAAGCACCCCTCCACTTT. Translating it yields CASSQGKAPLHF.

This clonotype showed up just a few times. The chain uses TRBV6-5 and TRBJ2-7; a possible D gene is TRBD1 (6 bases). This CDR3 has 13 amino acids. V lost 6 bases, J lost 7 bases, and 16 bases lay in between. In germline, CDR1 is MNHEY, CDR2 SVGAGI. CDR3 DNA sequence: TGTGCCAGCAGACCCACAGGGATCGAAGAGCAGTACGTC. This codes for CASRPTGIEEQYV.

This clonotype has a handful of counts. The V call is TRBV5-5, the J call TRBJ2-3; maybe TRBD2 (5 bases). Trimming removed 0 bases at V and 2 bases at J, with 13 bases between. This CDR3 spans 16 amino acids. Germline V gives CDR1 SGHKS, CDR2 YYEKEE (reference sequence). DNA for the CDR3: TGTGCCAGCAGCTTGGGGTCGGGGAGCAACACAGATACGCAGTATTTT. The encoded protein is CASSLGSGSNTDTQYF.

This sequence joins TRBV5-1 and TRBJ1-5; TRBD1 might be the D (5 bases). This CDR3 has 14 residues. Trimming stripped 0 bases from V and 7 bases from J, with 11 bases between. Germline values: CDR1 SGHRS, CDR2 YFSETQ. The CDR3 here is CASSLGQFGQPQHF. The CDR3 bases are TGCGCCAGCAGCTTGGGACAGTTTGGACAGCCCCAGCATTTT. The full variable domain, completed using reference TRBV5-1 and TRBJ1-5, is KAGVTQTPRYLIKTRGQQVTLSCSPISGHRSVSWYQQTPGQGLQFLFEYFSETQRNKGNFPGRFSGRQFSNSRSEMNVSTLELGDSALYLCASSLGQFGQPQHFGDGTRLSIL.

On this clonotype itself: A read error may explain this, as a much larger clone is one base away. The V and J genes are TRBV20-1 and TRBJ1-2; D gene uncertain. Between the trimmed V and J ends, which lost 2 bases and 6 bases, there was a span of 1 base. Germline values: CDR1 DFQATT, CDR2 SNEGSKA (reference sequence). This CDR3 is built from 9 residues. As DNA, the CDR3 is TGCAGTGCTAGACATGGCTACACCTTC. Residues: CSARHGYTF.

This clonotype was recorded a few times. V usage is TRBV15 and J usage is TRBJ2-2; D is uncertain. The CDR3 contains 12 residues. V dropped 0 bases and J dropped 7 bases, with 3 bases sitting between them. From germline, CDR1 is LNHNV and CDR2 YYDKDF (reference sequence). CDR3 protein: CATSREVGELFF. The DNA for the CDR3 is TGTGCCACCAGCAGAGAAGTCGGGGAGCTGTTTTTT.